The 18 T cell receptor beta chains reported below all come from one sample, sequenced in a study of blood T cell repertoires in COVID-19 (dated by TCRdb to about 2020). The library relied on the immunoSEQ multiplex PCR assay. The immuneACCESS repertoire file appears here via TCRdb, limited to in-frame rearrangements. These files lack a portion of the clones; in checked studies, under half of the deficit traces to unresolved V genes, and the cause of the others is not known. The table for this sample lists around 330,000 clones; 85% of them were counted only once. In total, the top ten clones hold 1.5% to 2% of the sample. Sequenced sample: PBMCs or T cells enriched from blood (not recorded which). The source of these receptors is a woman aged 25 to 39 who had been exposed to COVID-19.

This clone has just one count. The rearrangement links TRBV2 to TRBJ1-4; a weak D match, TRBD1 (6 bases). Trimming pared 4 bases from V and 8 bases from J, leaving 11 bases between. The CDR3 runs 13 residues. CDR1 and CDR2 (germline): SNHLY, FYNNEI. In nucleotides, the CDR3 is TGTGCCAGCAGTGTACGTCAGGGGGAAAAACTGTTTTTT. Its translation is CASSVRQGEKLFF.

CDR3 protein: CATSIGATRDSPLHF. CDR3 DNA sequence: TGTGCCACCAGCATTGGGGCCACCCGAGATTCACCCCTCCACTTT. The chain combines TRBV24-1 with TRBJ1-6; D possibly corresponds to TRBD1 (5 bases). The CDR3 is 15 amino acids. V was trimmed by 7 bases and J by 8 bases, leaving 17 bases between them. Germline V gene lookup returns CDR1 KGHDR and CDR2 SFDVKD.

This clone was observed a handful of times. The V call is TRBV30, the J call TRBJ2-1; 7 bases line up with TRBD1. With V trimmed by 4 bases and J by 2 bases, 8 bases remained unmatched. Germline assignment: CDR1 GTSNPN and CDR2 SVGIG (reference sequence). This CDR3 is built from 15 residues. CDR3 in amino acids: CAWTRDSTTYNEQFF. Here the CDR3 DNA reads TGTGCCTGGACTAGGGACAGTACCACCTACAATGAGCAGTTCTTC.

The chain has TRBV6-5 and TRBJ1-2; D perhaps matches TRBD1 (6 bases). In germline, CDR1 is MNHEY, CDR2 SVGAGI. V was clipped by 3 bases and J by 6 bases, with 17 bases between them. The CDR3 covers 15 residues. In DNA, the CDR3 is TGTGCCAGCAGTTATTTCCCCAACAGGGTGGATGGCTACACCTTC. This sequence encodes CASSYFPNRVDGYTF.

The chain joins TRBV6-2 or TRBV6-3 to TRBJ2-3, with D uncertain. The germline CDR1 and CDR2 sequences are MNHEY and SVGEGT. Trimming pared 6 bases from V and 12 bases from J, leaving 13 bases between. The CDR3 covers 11 residues. The DNA for the CDR3 is TGTGCCAGCAGCCACAGCCTTGGCCAGTATTTT. Encoded protein: CASSHSLGQYF.

The genes are TRBV4-2 and TRBJ2-7; perhaps TRBD2 as D (6 bases). The germline gives CDR1 LGHNA, CDR2 YNFKEQ. The CDR3 is 15 amino acids. V shed 3 bases and J shed 4 bases, with 16 bases lying between them. CDR3 in DNA: TGTGCCAGCAGCCAGGCCGGGGCGGGGATGTACGAGCAGTACTTC. Protein sequence: CASSQAGAGMYEQYF.

The chain is built from TRBV4-3 and TRBJ2-1; D is perhaps TRBD1 (6 bases). The CDR3 length is 13 residues. From germline, CDR1 is LGHNA and CDR2 YSLEER. Trimming removed 4 bases from V and 6 bases from J, with 10 bases in between. The CDR3 is CASSRTGINEQFF. CDR3 bases: TGCGCCAGCAGCCGAACAGGGATCAATGAGCAGTTCTTC.

The gene calls are TRBV10-1 and TRBJ1-6, with D tentatively TRBD1 (6 bases). Trimming took 3 bases from V and 7 from J, leaving 13 bases between them. This CDR3 contains 15 residues. Germline V CDR1 and CDR2: WNHNN, SYGVQD (reference sequence). The CDR3 region is CASSDSGVQNSPLHF. The CDR3 nucleotides are TGCGCCAGCAGTGATTCAGGGGTCCAAAATTCACCCCTCCACTTT.

The rearrangement joins TRBV9 to TRBJ1-2, with 8 bases aligning to TRBD1. The germline V gene has CDR1 SGDLS and CDR2 YYNGEE. The CDR3 runs to 15 residues. Trimming took 4 bases from V and 2 from J; bases not matched to a gene: 7. The CDR3 loop reads CASSPEDRANYGYTF. In DNA, the CDR3 is TGTGCCAGCAGCCCAGAGGACAGGGCCAACTATGGCTACACCTTC.

The chain couples TRBV10-3 to TRBJ2-7; perhaps TRBD2 as D (6 bases). Trimming removed 8 bases at V and 5 bases at J, with 7 bases between. The CDR3 runs to 10 residues. The germline CDR1 and CDR2 sequences are ENHRY and SYGVKD. The CDR3 coding sequence is TGTGCCATCGGCGGGGACGAGCAGTACTTC. Translated: CAIGGDEQYF.

The chain is built from TRBV5-5 and TRBJ1-1; the D is unclear. This CDR3 spans 15 amino acids. V was clipped by 1 base and J by 1 base, with 11 bases between them. CDR1 and CDR2 from the germline V gene are SGHKS and YYEKEE (reference sequence). The CDR3 here is CASSLSVGGNTEAFF. CDR3 bases: TGTGCCAGCAGCTTGTCCGTGGGAGGGAACACTGAAGCTTTCTTT.

This chain connects TRBV3-1 (or the pseudogene TRBV3-2) to TRBJ1-4; 8 bases fit TRBD1. The ends lost 6 bases at V and 8 bases at J; junction bases unmatched: 5. The CDR3 extends over 13 amino acids. Germline assignment: CDR1 LGHDT and CDR2 YNNKEL (reference sequence). CDR3 in DNA: TGTGCCAGCAGAGGGACAGGAGGGGAAAAACTGTTTTTT. Translating it yields CASRGTGGEKLFF.

The rearrangement joins TRBV28 to TRBJ1-2; D gene ambiguous. There are 13 residues in the CDR3. Trimming cost V 6 bases and J 4 bases, with 12 bases left between them. Per germline, CDR1 MDHEN and CDR2 SYDVKM. The CDR3 is CASSLPLSYGYTF. The CDR3 DNA reads TGTGCCAGCAGCCTTCCCCTAAGCTATGGCTACACCTTC.

The chain employs TRBV28 and TRBJ1-2, with TRBD1 matching over 7 bases. Germline loops: CDR1 MDHEN, CDR2 SYDVKM. V lost 10 bases and J lost 5; bases outside the gene matches: 7. The CDR3 consists of 12 residues. In DNA, the CDR3 is TGTGCCATCATAACAGGGGAATATGGCTACACCTTC. It encodes CAIITGEYGYTF.

V and J are TRBV10-3 and TRBJ2-3, with TRBD2 matching over 15 bases. Trimming cost V 9 bases and J 3 bases; bases outside gene matches: 4. The CDR3 is made up of 15 amino acids. CDR1 and CDR2 (germline): ENHRY, SYGVKD. Here the CDR3 DNA reads TGTGCCATTGGACTAGCGGGGGGGCTGACAGATACGCAGTATTTT. Amino acids: CAIGLAGGLTDTQYF.

The rearrangement uses TRBV13 and TRBJ1-2, with 9 nucleotides matching TRBD1. V lost 1 base, J lost 7 bases, and 10 bases stayed unmatched. CDR1 and CDR2 (germline): PRHDT, FYEKMQ (reference sequence). There are 16 residues in the CDR3. CDR3 in DNA: TGTGCCAGCAGCTTAGCGGGACAGGGAAATTTTCGTGGCTACACCTTC. It is translated as CASSLAGQGNFRGYTF.

The V call is TRBV19, the J call TRBJ1-6, with 8 bases lining up with TRBD1. V lost 4 bases to trimming and J lost 5 bases; unmatched junction nucleotides: 7. Germline CDR1 reads LNHDA; CDR2 reads SQIVND (reference sequence). The CDR3 loop spans 16 amino acids. The CDR3 sequence is CASSKQGEINNSPLHF. CDR3 nucleotides: TGTGCCAGTAGTAAACAGGGGGAAATTAATAATTCACCCCTCCACTTT.

The rearrangement links TRBV21-1 to TRBJ1-1; the table's D call TRBD1 went unverified against the DNA. TRBV21-1 is classified as a pseudogene. This CDR3 has 14 amino acids. CDR3 DNA sequence: TGTGCCAGCAGCAAAGAACAGGGGAACACTGAAGCTTTCTTT. Translated: CASSKEQGNTEAFF.